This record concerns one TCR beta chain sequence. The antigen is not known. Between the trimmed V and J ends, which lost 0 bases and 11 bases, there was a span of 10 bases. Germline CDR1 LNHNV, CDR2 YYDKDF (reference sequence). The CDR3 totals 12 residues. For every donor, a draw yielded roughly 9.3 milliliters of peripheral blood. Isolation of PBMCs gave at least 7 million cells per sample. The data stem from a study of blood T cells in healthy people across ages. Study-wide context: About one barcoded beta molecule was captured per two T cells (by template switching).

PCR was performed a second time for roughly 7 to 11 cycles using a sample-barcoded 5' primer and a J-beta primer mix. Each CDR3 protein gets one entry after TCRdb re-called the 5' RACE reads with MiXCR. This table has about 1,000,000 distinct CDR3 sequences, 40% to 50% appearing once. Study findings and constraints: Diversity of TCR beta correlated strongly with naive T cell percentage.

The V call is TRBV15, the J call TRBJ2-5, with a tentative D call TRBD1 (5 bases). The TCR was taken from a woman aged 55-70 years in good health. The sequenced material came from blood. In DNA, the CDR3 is TGTGCCACCAGCAGAGAGACAGATGAGCAGTACTTC. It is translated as CATSRETDEQYF.